The rows below give T cell receptor beta chains drawn from one sample of a study of persistence of HIV-infected CD4 T cells. These TCRs are of unknown antigen specificity. TCRdb's copy holds only in-frame clones and misses some; the assay was immunoSEQ multiplex PCR. Altogether about 43,000 clones are present, around 92% being singletons, with the ten largest covering just over 1%. Sequenced here: CD4+ T cells sorted from PBMCs after 18-hour stimulation, sampled from a patient who received antiretroviral therapy. These receptors were collected from an adult man with HIV who was CMV-seropositive. CDR3s include the opening cysteine and the closing phenylalanine or tryptophan. A D gene is named only where the DNA matches it firmly. Part of the rows lack a size; the others show once, few, many or a class for expanded clones.

clone_size d_call cdr3_length j_call v_call cdr3_aa cdr3_nt
- TRBD1 16 TRBJ1-3 TRBV28 CASSPPGQIGGNTIYF TGTGCCAGCAGTCCCCCGGGACAGATAGGCGGAAACACCATATATTTT
- - 17 TRBJ2-6 TRBV2 CASSSSTQGSGANVLTF TGTGCCAGCAGCTCTAGTACGCAGGGCTCTGGGGCCAACGTCCTGACTTTC
- - 15 TRBJ1-4 TRBV18 CASSPPTGSGEKLFF TGTGCCAGCTCACCACCGACCGGGAGTGGTGAAAAACTGTTTTTT
once TRBD1 16 TRBJ1-2 TRBV3-1/TRBV3-2 CASSPVPDRGQGGYTF TGTGCCAGCAGCCCCGTCCCGGACAGGGGCCAGGGGGGCTACACCTTC
- TRBD1 15 TRBJ1-2 TRBV2 CASSAGQGVSYGYTF TGTGCCAGCAGTGCTGGACAGGGAGTCAGCTATGGCTACACCTTC
- TRBD1 14 TRBJ1-1 TRBV3-1/TRBV3-2 CASSQDRGWTEAFF TGTGCCAGCAGCCAAGACAGGGGGTGGACTGAAGCTTTCTTT
- - 14 TRBJ2-7 TRBV24-1 CATSDPRGSYEQYF TGTGCCACCAGTGATCCCAGGGGCTCCTACGAGCAGTACTTC
- TRBD2 16 TRBJ2-3 TRBV27 CASSLRGGASTDTQYF TGTGCCAGCAGTTTACGGGGGGGGGCTAGCACAGATACGCAGTATTTT
- TRBD1 17 TRBJ1-5 TRBV6-1 CASSEALRTGAGQPQHF TGTGCCAGCAGTGAAGCGCTTCGGACAGGGGCGGGGCAGCCCCAGCATTTT
once - 14 TRBJ1-1 TRBV7-9 CASSLGVGDTEAFF TGTGCCAGCAGCTTAGGGGTGGGGGACACTGAAGCTTTCTTT
- - 15 TRBJ2-7 TRBV5-5 CASSLVASNGMEQYF TGTGCCAGCAGCTTGGTCGCCTCAAACGGGATGGAGCAGTACTTC
few - 15 TRBJ1-1 TRBV5-1 CASSFTRGGDTEAFF TGCGCCAGCAGCTTTACCAGGGGAGGGGACACTGAAGCTTTCTTT
- TRBD1 15 TRBJ1-2 TRBV27 CASSVGQGRGYGYTF TGTGCCAGCAGTGTTGGACAGGGTAGGGGCTATGGCTACACCTTC
- - 12 TRBJ2-7 TRBV28 CASSPRSYEQYF TGTGCCAGCAGTCCTCGGTCCTACGAGCAGTACTTC
- - 13 TRBJ2-3 TRBV29-1 CSARQSGTDTQYF TGCAGCGCTAGACAGTCTGGTACAGATACGCAGTATTTT
- - 15 TRBJ1-1 TRBV19 CASSTTGHSNTEAFF TGTGCCAGTAGTACTACAGGACACTCGAACACTGAAGCTTTCTTT
- - 13 TRBJ2-3 TRBV24-1 CATSEIRTDTQYF TGTGCCACCAGTGAAATCCGCACAGATACGCAGTATTTT
few - 16 TRBJ1-3 TRBV5-4 CASSFLEDGSGNTIYF TGTGCCAGCAGCTTCCTGGAGGACGGCTCTGGAAACACCATATATTTT
- - 16 TRBJ1-2 TRBV5-1 CASSRTGGAQNYGYTF TGCGCCAGCAGCCGTACGGGGGGGGCGCAAAACTATGGCTACACCTTC
- - 15 TRBJ2-7 TRBV25-1 CASGLMARTSYEQYF TGTGCCAGCGGATTGATGGCCCGAACCTCCTACGAGCAGTACTTC
- TRBD1 15 TRBJ2-2 TRBV6-5 CASTDRVTNTGELFF TGTGCCAGCACCGACAGGGTCACGAACACCGGGGAGCTGTTTTTT
- TRBD1 14 TRBJ2-7 TRBV7-6 CASSEQGKWNEQYF TGTGCCAGCAGCGAACAGGGGAAGTGGAACGAGCAGTACTTC
- TRBD2 15 TRBJ2-2 TRBV10-2 CASKTAGGPGGELFF TGCGCCAGCAAGACAGCGGGGGGCCCCGGCGGGGAGCTGTTTTTT
- TRBD1 12 TRBJ1-2 TRBV27 CASRTGGYGYTF TGTGCCAGCAGAACAGGGGGCTATGGCTACACCTTC
- TRBD1 18 TRBJ2-3 TRBV19 CASSIRPGQRGRTDTQYF TGTGCCAGTAGTATACGGCCGGGACAGAGGGGACGAACAGATACGCAGTATTTT
- - 14 TRBJ1-5 TRBV4-1 CASSQVGSVTTQHF TGCGCCAGCAGCCAAGTGGGGTCCGTAACGACCCAGCATTTT
- TRBD1 15 TRBJ1-1 TRBV15 CATSITGGPNTEAFF TGTGCCACCAGTATAACAGGGGGCCCCAACACTGAAGCTTTCTTT
- - 12 TRBJ1-2 TRBV3-1/TRBV3-2 CASSRQDYGYTF TGTGCCAGCAGCCGACAGGACTATGGCTACACCTTC
- - 15 TRBJ1-1 TRBV18 CASSPPNTGNTEAFF TGTGCCAGCTCACCACCGAACACCGGGAACACTGAAGCTTTCTTT
- - 15 TRBJ2-1 TRBV7-2 CASSLDGGVHNEQFF TGTGCCAGCAGCTTAGATGGTGGGGTCCACAATGAGCAGTTCTTC
- - 14 TRBJ1-1 TRBV18 CASSPRQLNTEAFF TGTGCCAGCTCACCAAGACAGCTGAACACTGAAGCTTTCTTT
- - 12 TRBJ2-1 TRBV24-1 CATSGAGSKQFF TGTGCCACCAGTGGCGCAGGGAGTAAGCAGTTCTTC
- - 12 TRBJ2-7 TRBV12-3/TRBV12-4 CASSGRSYEQYF TGTGCCAGCAGTGGAAGGAGCTACGAGCAGTACTTC
once TRBD1 16 TRBJ2-3 TRBV24-1 CATSDPTGGGTDTQYF TGTGCCACCAGTGATCCGACAGGGGGGGGCACAGATACGCAGTATTTT
once - 14 TRBJ2-4 TRBV29-1 CSVDLGPEGNIQYF TGCAGCGTTGATTTGGGACCGGAGGGGAACATTCAGTACTTC
- TRBD1 15 TRBJ2-1 TRBV3-1/TRBV3-2 CASSQGTGRRSEQFF TGTGCCAGCAGCCAAGGGACAGGGAGGAGGAGTGAGCAGTTCTTC
- TRBD1 16 TRBJ2-3 TRBV11-2 CASSLVETGWTDTQYF TGTGCCAGCAGCTTAGTAGAGACAGGGTGGACAGATACGCAGTATTTT
- TRBD1 17 TRBJ1-1 TRBV13 CASSFRHGTGMNTEAFF TGTGCCAGCAGCTTCAGGCACGGGACAGGGATGAACACTGAAGCTTTCTTT
- - 14 TRBJ1-2 TRBV6-5 CASSPLGHTYGYTF TGTGCCAGCAGTCCCCTGGGACATACCTATGGCTACACCTTC
- TRBD1 15 TRBJ2-2 TRBV9 CASSSRTGDTGELFF TGTGCCAGCAGCTCCCGGACAGGGGACACCGGGGAGCTGTTTTTT